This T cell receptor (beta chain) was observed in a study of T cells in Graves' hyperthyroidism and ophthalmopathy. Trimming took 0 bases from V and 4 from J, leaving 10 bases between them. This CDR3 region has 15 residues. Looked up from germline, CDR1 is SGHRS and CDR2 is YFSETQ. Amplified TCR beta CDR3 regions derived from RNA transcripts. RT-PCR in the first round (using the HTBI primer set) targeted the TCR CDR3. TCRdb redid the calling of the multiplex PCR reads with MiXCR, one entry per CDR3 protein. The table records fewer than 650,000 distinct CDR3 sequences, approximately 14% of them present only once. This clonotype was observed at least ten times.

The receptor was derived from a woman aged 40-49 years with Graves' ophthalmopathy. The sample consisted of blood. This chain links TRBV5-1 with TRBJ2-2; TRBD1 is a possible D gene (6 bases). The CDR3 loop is CASSLGTAFTGELFF. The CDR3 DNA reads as TGCGCCAGCAGCTTGGGGACAGCTTTCACCGGGGAGCTGTTTTTT.